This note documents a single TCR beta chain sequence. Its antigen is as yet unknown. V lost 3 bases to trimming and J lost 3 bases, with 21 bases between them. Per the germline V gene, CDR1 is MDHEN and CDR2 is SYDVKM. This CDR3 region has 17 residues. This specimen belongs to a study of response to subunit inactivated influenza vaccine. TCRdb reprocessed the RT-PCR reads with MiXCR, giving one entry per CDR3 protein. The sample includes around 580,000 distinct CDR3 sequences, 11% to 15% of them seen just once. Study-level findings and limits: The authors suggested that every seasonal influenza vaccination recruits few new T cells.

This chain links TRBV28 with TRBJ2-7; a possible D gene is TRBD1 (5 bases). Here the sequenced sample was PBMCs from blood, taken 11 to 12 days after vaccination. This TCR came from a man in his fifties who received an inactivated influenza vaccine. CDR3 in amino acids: CASSLSVMGQGRYEQYF. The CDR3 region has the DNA TGTGCCAGCAGTTTGAGTGTTATGGGGCAGGGTCGCTACGAGCAGTACTTC.